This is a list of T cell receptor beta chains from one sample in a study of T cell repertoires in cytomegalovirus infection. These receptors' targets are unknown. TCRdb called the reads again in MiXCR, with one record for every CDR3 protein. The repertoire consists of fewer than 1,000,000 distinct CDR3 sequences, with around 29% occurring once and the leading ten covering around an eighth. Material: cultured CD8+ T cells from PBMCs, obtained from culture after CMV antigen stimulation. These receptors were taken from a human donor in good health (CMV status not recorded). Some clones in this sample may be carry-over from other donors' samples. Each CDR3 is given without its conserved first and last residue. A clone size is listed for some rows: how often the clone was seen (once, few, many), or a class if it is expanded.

CDR3aa: ASSQVQGFSYEQY; abundance: few; v_gene: TRBV4-1
CDR3aa: ASSFGLSNQTQH; abundance: NA; v_gene: TRBV6-1
CDR3aa: ASPLAGRDTQY; abundance: few; v_gene: TRBV2
CDR3aa: ASSLRLYEQY; abundance: NA; v_gene: TRBV6-6
CDR3aa: ASQRGNTEAF; abundance: many; v_gene: TRBV12-3/TRBV12-4
CDR3aa: ATRQGSYEQY; abundance: NA; v_gene: TRBV15
CDR3aa: ASSPTPPNTGELF; abundance: NA; v_gene: TRBV19
CDR3aa: ASSLDGPNSPLH; abundance: NA; v_gene: TRBV28
CDR3aa: SAFRTDTDTQY; abundance: few; v_gene: TRBV20-1
CDR3aa: ASSPRAVTFQGTGELF; abundance: NA; v_gene: TRBV4-3
CDR3aa: ASSPFNRGFTEAF; abundance: few; v_gene: TRBV6-5
CDR3aa: ASSLATEDQPQH; abundance: few; v_gene: TRBV7-6
CDR3aa: AILRVGRGWVNTEAF; abundance: NA; v_gene: TRBV2
CDR3aa: ASSPRGVAGGPYNEQF; abundance: NA; v_gene: TRBV5-1
CDR3aa: ASKRYPPWDTQY; abundance: few; v_gene: TRBV6-2/TRBV6-3
CDR3aa: ASSRRLAGEQETQY; abundance: NA; v_gene: TRBV12-3/TRBV12-4
CDR3aa: ASSLEGVPRNPF; abundance: many; v_gene: TRBV7-8
CDR3aa: ASSFEGKQETQY; abundance: NA; v_gene: TRBV7-3
CDR3aa: ASSLAGQGRGTEAF; abundance: few; v_gene: TRBV7-9